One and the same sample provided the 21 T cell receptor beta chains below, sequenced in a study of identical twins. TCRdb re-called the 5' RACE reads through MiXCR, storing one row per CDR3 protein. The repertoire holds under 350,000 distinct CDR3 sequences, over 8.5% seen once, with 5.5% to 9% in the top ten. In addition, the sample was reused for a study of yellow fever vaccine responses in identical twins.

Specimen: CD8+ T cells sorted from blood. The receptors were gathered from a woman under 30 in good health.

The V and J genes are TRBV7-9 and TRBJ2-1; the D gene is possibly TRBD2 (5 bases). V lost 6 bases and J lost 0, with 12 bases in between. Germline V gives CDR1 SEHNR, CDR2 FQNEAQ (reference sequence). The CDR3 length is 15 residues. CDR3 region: CASSQTTNSYNEQFF. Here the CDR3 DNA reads TGTGCCAGCAGTCAGACTACTAACTCCTACAATGAGCAGTTCTTC.

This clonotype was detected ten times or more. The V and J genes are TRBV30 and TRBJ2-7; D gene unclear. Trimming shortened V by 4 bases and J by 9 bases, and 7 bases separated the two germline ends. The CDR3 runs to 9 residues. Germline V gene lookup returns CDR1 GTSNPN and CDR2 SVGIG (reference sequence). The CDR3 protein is CAWIIRQYF. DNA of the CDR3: TGTGCCTGGATAATACGGCAGTACTTC.

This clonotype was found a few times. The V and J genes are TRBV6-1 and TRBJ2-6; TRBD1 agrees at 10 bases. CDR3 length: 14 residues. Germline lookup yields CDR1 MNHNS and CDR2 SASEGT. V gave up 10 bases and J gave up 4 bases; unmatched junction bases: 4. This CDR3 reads CAIDRGLGANVLTF. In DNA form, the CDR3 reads TGTGCCATCGACAGGGGGCTGGGGGCCAACGTCCTGACTTTC.

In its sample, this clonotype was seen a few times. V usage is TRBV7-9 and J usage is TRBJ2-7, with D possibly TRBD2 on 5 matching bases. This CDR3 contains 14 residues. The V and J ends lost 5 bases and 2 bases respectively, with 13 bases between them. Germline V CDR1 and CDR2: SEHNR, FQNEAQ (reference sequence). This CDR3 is CASSSRESPYEQYF. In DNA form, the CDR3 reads TGTGCCAGCAGCAGCCGGGAATCGCCCTACGAGCAGTACTTC.

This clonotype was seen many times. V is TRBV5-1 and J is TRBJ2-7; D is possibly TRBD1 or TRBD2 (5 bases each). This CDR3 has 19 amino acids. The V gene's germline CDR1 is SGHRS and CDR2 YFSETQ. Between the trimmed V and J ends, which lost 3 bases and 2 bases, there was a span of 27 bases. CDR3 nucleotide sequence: TGCGCCAGCAGCTGGGAAAAATCAACCGGGACGGATAAGACCTACGAGCAGTACTTC. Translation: CASSWEKSTGTDKTYEQYF.

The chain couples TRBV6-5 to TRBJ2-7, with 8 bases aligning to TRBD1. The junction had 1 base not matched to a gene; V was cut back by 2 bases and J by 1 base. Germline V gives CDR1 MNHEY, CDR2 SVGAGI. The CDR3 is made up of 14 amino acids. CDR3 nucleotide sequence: TGTGCCAGCAGTTACCAGGGGGCATCCTACGAGCAGTACTTC. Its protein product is CASSYQGASYEQYF.

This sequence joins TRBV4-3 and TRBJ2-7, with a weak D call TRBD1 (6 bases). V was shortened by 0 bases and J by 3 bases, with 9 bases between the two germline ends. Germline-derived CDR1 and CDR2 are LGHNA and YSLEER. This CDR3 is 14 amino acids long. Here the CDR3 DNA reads TGCGCCAGCAGCCAAGATCCAGGGGACTACGAGCAGTACTTC. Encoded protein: CASSQDPGDYEQYF.

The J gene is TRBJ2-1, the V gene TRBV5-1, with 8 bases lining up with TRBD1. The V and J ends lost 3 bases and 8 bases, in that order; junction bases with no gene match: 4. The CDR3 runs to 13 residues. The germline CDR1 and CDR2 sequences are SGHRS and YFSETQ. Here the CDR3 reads CASSWDRSDEQFF. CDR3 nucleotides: TGCGCCAGCAGCTGGGACAGGTCTGATGAGCAGTTCTTC.

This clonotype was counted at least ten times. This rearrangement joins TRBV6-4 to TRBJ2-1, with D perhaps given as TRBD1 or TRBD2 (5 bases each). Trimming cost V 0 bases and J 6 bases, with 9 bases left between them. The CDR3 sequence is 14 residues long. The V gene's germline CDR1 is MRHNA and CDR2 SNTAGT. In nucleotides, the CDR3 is TGTGCCAGCAGTGACTCGAGGGGTGTCAATGAGCAGTTCTTC. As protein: CASSDSRGVNEQFF.

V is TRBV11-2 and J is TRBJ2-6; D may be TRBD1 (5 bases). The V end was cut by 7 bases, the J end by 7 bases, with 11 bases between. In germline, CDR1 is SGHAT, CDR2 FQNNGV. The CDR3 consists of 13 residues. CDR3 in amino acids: CASNLREANVLTF. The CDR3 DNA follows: TGTGCCAGCAACCTCAGGGAAGCCAACGTCCTGACTTTC.

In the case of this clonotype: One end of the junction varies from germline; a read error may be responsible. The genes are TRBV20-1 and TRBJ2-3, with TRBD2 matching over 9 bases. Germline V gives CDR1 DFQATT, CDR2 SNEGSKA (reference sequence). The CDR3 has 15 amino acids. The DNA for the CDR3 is TGCTGTGCTAGCTCTAGCGGGGCTGGGACAGATACGCAGTATTTT. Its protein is CCASSSGAGTDTQYF.

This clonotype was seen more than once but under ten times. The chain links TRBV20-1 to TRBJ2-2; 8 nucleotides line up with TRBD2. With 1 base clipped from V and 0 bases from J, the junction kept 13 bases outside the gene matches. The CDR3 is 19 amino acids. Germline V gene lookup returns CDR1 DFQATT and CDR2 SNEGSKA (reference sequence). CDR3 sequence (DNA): TGCAGTGCTAGAGTTTTGGTGGGGAGAGCGGGAGCGAACACCGGGGAGCTGTTTTTT. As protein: CSARVLVGRAGANTGELFF.

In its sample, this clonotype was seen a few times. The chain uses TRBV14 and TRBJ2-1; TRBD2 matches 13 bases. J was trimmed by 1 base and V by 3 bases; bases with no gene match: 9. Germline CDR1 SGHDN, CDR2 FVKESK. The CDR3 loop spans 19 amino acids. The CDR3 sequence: CASSHPGLAGQGSYNEQFF. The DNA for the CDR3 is TGTGCCAGCAGCCATCCGGGACTAGCGGGACAGGGGTCCTACAATGAGCAGTTCTTC.

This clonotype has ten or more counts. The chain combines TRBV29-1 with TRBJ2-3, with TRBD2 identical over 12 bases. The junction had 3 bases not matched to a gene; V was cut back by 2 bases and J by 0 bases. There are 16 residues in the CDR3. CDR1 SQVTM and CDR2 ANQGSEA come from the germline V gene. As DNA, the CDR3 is TGCAGCGTTGAATCGACTAGCGGGAGAAGCACAGATACGCAGTATTTT. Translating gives CSVESTSGRSTDTQYF.

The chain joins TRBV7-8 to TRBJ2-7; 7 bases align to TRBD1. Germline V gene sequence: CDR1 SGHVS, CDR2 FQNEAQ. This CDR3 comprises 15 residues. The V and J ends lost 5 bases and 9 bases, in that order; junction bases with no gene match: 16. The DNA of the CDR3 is TGTGCCAGCAGCACCCGGACAGGCGAAATTCAACGGCAGTACTTC. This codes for CASSTRTGEIQRQYF. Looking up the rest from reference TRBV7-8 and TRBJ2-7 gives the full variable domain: GAGVSQSPRYKVAKRGQDVALRCDPISGHVSLFWYQQALGQGPEFLTYFQNEAQLDKSGLPSDRFFAERPEGSVSTLKIQRTQQEDSAVYLCASSTRTGEIQRQYFGPGTRLTVT.

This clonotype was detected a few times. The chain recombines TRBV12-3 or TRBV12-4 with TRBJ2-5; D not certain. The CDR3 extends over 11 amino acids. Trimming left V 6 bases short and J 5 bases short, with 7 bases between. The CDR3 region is CASSARETQYF. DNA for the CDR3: TGTGCCAGCAGCGCCAGGGAGACCCAGTACTTC.

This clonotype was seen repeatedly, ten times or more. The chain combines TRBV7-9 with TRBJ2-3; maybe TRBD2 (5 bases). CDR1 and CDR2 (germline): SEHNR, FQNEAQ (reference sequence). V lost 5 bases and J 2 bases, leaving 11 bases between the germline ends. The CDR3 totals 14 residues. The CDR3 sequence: CASSLLDHTDTQYF. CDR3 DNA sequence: TGTGCCAGCAGCCTACTAGACCACACAGATACGCAGTATTTT.

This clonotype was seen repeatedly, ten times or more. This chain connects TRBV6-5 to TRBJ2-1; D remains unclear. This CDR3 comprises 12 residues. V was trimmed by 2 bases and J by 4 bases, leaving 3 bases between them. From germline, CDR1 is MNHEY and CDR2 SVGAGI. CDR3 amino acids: CASSYPYNEQFF. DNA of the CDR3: TGTGCCAGCAGTTACCCGTACAATGAGCAGTTCTTC.

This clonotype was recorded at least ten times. This CDR3 is CASRSGTGGYNEQFF. Here the CDR3 DNA reads TGCGCCAGCAGATCCGGGACTGGGGGATACAATGAGCAGTTCTTC. The chain joins TRBV5-1 to TRBJ2-1; D perhaps matches TRBD2 (6 bases). Between the trimmed V and J ends, which lost 5 bases and 4 bases, there was a span of 16 bases. Germline CDR1 reads SGHRS; CDR2 reads YFSETQ. This CDR3 has 15 residues.

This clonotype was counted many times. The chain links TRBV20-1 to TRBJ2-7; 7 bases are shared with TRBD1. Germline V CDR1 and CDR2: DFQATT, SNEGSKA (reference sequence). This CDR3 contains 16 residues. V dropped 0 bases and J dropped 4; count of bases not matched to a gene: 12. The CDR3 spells CSARDSLLGTAYEQYF. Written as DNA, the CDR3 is TGCAGTGCTAGAGACTCCCTTTTGGGGACAGCTTACGAGCAGTACTTC.

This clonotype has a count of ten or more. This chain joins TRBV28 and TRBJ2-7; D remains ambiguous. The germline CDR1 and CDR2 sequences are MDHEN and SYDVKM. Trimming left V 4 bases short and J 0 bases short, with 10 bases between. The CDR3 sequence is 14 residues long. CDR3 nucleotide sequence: TGTGCCAGCAGTTCGGCGGTTTTCTCCTACGAGCAGTACTTC. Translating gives CASSSAVFSYEQYF. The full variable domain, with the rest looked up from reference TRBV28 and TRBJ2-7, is DVKVTQSSRYLVKRTGEKVFLECVQDMDHENMFWYRQDPGLGLRLIYFSYDVKMKEKGDIPEGYSVSREKKERFSLILESASTNQTSMYLCASSSAVFSYEQYFGPGTRLTVT.